A selection of T cell receptor beta chains follows, all from one sample in a study of T cell repertoires in cytomegalovirus infection. TCRdb recomputed calls from the reads with MiXCR, one row per CDR3 protein. The table records tens of thousands of distinct CDR3 sequences, around 18% of them present only once. These receptors have no identified antigens. Here the sequenced sample was CD8+ T cells from cultured PBMCs, taken from culture after CMV antigen stimulation. All receptors derive from a human donor in good health (CMV status not recorded). Some clones in this sample may be carry-over from other donors' samples. The CDR3 runs from the conserved cysteine through the conserved F or W. D genes are given only for firm matches. A row's size may be missing; if present it is once, few, many or a size class.

D	V	J	size	CDR3	DNA
.	TRBV12-3/TRBV12-4	TRBJ1-6	.	CASSSSRGSLYSPLHF	TGTGCCAGCAGCTCCAGCAGGGGATCCCTCTATTCACCCCTCCACTTT
.	TRBV7-6	TRBJ2-1	.	CASSQVGNEQFF	TGTGCCAGCAGCCAAGTAGGCAATGAGCAGTTCTTC
.	TRBV7-2	TRBJ2-7	.	CASSLGEKVHYEQYF	TGTGCCAGCAGCTTAGGAGAAAAGGTCCACTACGAGCAGTACTTC
.	TRBV12-3/TRBV12-4	TRBJ1-1	.	CASSFGNTEAFF	TGTGCCAGCAGTTTCGGGAACACTGAAGCTTTCTTT
.	TRBV4-2	TRBJ2-7	few	CASSQGGDSSYEQYF	TGTGCCAGCAGCCAAGGGGGGGACAGTTCCTACGAGCAGTACTTC
TRBD1	TRBV6-1	TRBJ2-7	.	CASRGTGGYEQYF	TGTGCCAGCAGAGGGACAGGGGGCTACGAGCAGTACTTC
.	TRBV5-6	TRBJ1-5	.	CASSLSANQPQHF	TGTGCCAGCAGCTTGAGTGCCAATCAGCCCCAGCATTTT
TRBD2	TRBV7-2	TRBJ2-7	.	CASRRTSTPYEQYF	TGTGCCAGCAGGCGGACTAGTACTCCCTACGAGCAGTACTTC
TRBD1	TRBV7-2	TRBJ2-1	.	CTSSFGTGLNEQFF	TGTACCAGCAGCTTTGGGACAGGGCTAAATGAGCAGTTCTTC
TRBD2	TRBV7-2	TRBJ2-7	.	CASSLGLASYEQYF	TGTGCCAGCAGCTTGGGACTAGCCTCCTACGAGCAGTACTTC
.	TRBV7-7	TRBJ2-2	.	CASSTDSSNTGELFF	TGTGCCAGCAGCACCGACAGTTCTAACACCGGGGAGCTGTTTTTT
TRBD1	TRBV24-1	TRBJ1-2	few	CAAHTGGVGGYTF	TGTGCCGCCCATACAGGGGGCGTGGGCGGCTACACCTTC
TRBD2	TRBV20-1	TRBJ2-1	.	CSARVPGLAGGRNEQFF	TGCAGTGCTAGAGTCCCGGGACTAGCGGGAGGACGGAATGAGCAGTTCTTC
.	TRBV7-2	TRBJ2-3	.	CASSLRRERTDTQYF	TGTGCCAGCAGCTTAAGACGGGAGAGAACAGATACGCAGTATTTT
.	TRBV7-6	TRBJ2-3	few	CASSFSPLITDTQYF	TGTGCCAGCAGCTTCTCACCCCTCATCACAGATACGCAGTATTTT
TRBD1	TRBV7-3	TRBJ1-1	many	CASSAQGVNTEAFF	TGTGCCAGCAGCGCACAGGGGGTGAACACTGAAGCTTTCTTT
TRBD1	TRBV19	TRBJ1-5	few	CASSMGQGGNQPQHF	TGTGCCAGTAGTATGGGACAGGGGGGAAACCAGCCCCAGCATTTT
TRBD2	TRBV28	TRBJ2-1	few	CASSSSGRKAYNEQFF	TGTGCCAGCAGTTCTAGCGGGAGGAAGGCCTACAATGAGCAGTTCTTC
TRBD2	TRBV7-2	TRBJ2-1	.	CASSSLAGGPGTYNEQFF	TGTGCCAGCAGCTCCCTAGCGGGGGGGCCCGGTACCTACAATGAGCAGTTCTTC
.	TRBV6-2/TRBV6-3	TRBJ2-7	few	CASRLKGSSYEQYF	TGTGCCAGCCGTTTAAAGGGGAGCTCCTACGAGCAGTACTTC
TRBD1	TRBV12-3/TRBV12-4	TRBJ1-4	.	CASSPTGSEKLFF	TGTGCCAGCAGTCCGACAGGGAGCGAAAAACTGTTTTTT
TRBD2	TRBV11-2	TRBJ2-2	.	CASSSSGDLTLTGELFF	TGTGCCAGCAGCTCGAGCGGGGACCTTACACTCACCGGGGAGCTGTTTTTT
.	TRBV4-1	TRBJ1-1	.	CASSQVPHLNTEAFF	TGCGCCAGCAGCCAAGTGCCCCACTTGAACACTGAAGCTTTCTTT